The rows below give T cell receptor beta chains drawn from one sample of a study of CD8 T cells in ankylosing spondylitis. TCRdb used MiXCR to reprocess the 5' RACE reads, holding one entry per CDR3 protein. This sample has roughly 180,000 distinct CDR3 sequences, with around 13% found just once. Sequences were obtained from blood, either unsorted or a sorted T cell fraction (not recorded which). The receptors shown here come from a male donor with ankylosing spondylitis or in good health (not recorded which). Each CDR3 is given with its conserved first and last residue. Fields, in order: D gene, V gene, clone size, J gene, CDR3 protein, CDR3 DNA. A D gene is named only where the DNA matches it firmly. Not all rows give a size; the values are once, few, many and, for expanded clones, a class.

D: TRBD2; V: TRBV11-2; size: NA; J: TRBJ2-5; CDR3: CASSLDLRLAGGGPWEETQYF; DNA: TGTGCCAGCAGCTTAGACTTGAGACTAGCGGGCGGAGGGCCGTGGGAGGAGACCCAGTACTTC
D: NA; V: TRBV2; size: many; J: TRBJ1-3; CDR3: CASSPDRNSGNTIYF; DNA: TGTGCCAGCAGTCCGGACAGAAACTCTGGAAACACCATATATTTT
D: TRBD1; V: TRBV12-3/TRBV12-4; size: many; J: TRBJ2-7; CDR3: CASSYVQGIYEQYF; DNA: TGTGCCAGCAGTTATGTACAGGGGATCTACGAGCAGTACTTC
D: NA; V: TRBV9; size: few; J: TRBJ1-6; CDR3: CASSVRSDNSPLHF; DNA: TGTGCCAGCAGCGTACGGAGTGATAATTCACCCCTCCACTTT
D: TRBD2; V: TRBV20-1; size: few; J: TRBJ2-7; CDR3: CSARGLAGPAYEQYF; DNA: TGCAGTGCTAGAGGTCTAGCGGGGCCCGCCTACGAGCAGTACTTC
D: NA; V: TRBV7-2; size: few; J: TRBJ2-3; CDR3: CASSSGQPTDTQYF; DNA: TGTGCCAGCAGTAGTGGGCAGCCCACAGATACGCAGTATTTT
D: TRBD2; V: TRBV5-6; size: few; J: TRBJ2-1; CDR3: CASSSWEAGGGNEQFF; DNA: TGTGCCAGCAGCTCGTGGGAGGCGGGAGGAGGGAATGAGCAGTTCTTC
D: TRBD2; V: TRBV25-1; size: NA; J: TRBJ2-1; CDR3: CASSEYPPLWAGDYNEQFF; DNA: TGTGCCAGCAGTGAATACCCTCCCCTGTGGGCGGGGGATTACAATGAGCAGTTCTTC
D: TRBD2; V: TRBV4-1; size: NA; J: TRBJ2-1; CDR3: CASSQAQRDIGEQFF; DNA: TGCGCCAGCAGCCAAGCCCAGCGGGATATAGGTGAGCAGTTCTTC
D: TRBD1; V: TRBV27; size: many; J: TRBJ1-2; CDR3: CASWDRPGGYTF; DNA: TGTGCCAGCTGGGACAGGCCGGGGGGCTACACCTTC
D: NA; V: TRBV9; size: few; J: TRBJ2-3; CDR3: CASSRGWGTDTQYF; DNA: TGTGCCAGCAGCAGGGGGTGGGGAACAGATACGCAGTATTTT
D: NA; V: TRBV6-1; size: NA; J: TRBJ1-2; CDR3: CASRPTGPDYGYTF; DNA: TGTGCCAGCAGGCCTACAGGGCCGGACTATGGCTACACCTTC
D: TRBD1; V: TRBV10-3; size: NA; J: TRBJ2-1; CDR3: CALWTGDGEQFF; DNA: TGTGCCCTTTGGACAGGGGACGGTGAGCAGTTCTTC
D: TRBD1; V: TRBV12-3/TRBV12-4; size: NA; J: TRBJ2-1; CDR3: CASSLGQGSNEQFF; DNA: TGTGCCAGCAGTTTAGGACAGGGATCGAATGAGCAGTTCTTC
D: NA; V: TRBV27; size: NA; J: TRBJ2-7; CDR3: CASSLSSRYEQYF; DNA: TGTGCCAGCAGTTTATCTTCCCGGTACGAGCAGTACTTC
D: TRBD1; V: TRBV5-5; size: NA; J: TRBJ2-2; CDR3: CASSLGYQDRRYTGELFF; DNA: TGTGCCAGCAGCTTGGGATACCAGGACAGGCGATACACCGGGGAGCTGTTTTTT
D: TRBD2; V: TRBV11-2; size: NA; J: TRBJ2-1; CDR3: CASSFGLAGVQDNEQFF; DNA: TGTGCCAGCAGCTTTGGTCTAGCGGGAGTACAGGACAATGAGCAGTTCTTC
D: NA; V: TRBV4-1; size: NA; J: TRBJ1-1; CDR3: CASSQGAGSTEAFF; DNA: TGCGCCAGCAGCCAAGGCGCGGGGAGCACTGAAGCTTTCTTT
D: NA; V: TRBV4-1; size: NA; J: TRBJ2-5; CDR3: CASSQGGHGGPSQTQYF; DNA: TGCGCCAGCAGCCAAGGAGGCCACGGGGGGCCTTCGCAGACCCAGTACTTC